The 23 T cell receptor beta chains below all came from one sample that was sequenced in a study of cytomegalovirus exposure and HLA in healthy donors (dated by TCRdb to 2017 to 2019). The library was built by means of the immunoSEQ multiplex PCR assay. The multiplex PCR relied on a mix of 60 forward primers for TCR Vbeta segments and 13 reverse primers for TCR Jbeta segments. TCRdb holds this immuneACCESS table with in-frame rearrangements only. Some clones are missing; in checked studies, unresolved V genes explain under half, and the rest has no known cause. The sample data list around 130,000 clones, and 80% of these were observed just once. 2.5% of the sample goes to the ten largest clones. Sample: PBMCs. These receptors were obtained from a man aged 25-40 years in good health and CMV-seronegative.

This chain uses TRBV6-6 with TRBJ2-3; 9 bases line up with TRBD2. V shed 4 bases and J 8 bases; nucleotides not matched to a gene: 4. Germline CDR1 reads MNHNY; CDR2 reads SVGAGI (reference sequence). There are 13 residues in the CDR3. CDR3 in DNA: TGTGCCAGCAGTTCCCAGACTAGCGGTACGCAGTATTTT. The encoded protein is CASSSQTSGTQYF.

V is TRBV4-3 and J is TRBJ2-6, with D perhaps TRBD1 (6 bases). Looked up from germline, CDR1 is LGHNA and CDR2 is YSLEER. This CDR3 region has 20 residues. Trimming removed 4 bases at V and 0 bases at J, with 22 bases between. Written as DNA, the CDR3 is TGCGCCAGCAGCCGAGAAACACGAACAGGGTTGAGCTCTGGGGCCAACGTCCTGACTTTC. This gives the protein CASSRETRTGLSSGANVLTF.

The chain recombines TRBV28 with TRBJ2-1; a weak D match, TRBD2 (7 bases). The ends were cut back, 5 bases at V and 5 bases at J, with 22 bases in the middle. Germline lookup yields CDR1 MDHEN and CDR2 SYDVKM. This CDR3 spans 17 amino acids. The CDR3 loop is CASSPYSLAGANNEQFF. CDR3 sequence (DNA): TGTGCCAGCAGTCCATATTCCCTTGCGGGGGCCAACAATGAGCAGTTCTTC. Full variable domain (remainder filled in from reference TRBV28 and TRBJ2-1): DVKVTQSSRYLVKRTGEKVFLECVQDMDHENMFWYRQDPGLGLRLIYFSYDVKMKEKGDIPEGYSVSREKKERFSLILESASTNQTSMYLCASSPYSLAGANNEQFFGPGTRLTVL.

The CDR3 reads CASSVSGVPGNTIYF. The CDR3 DNA sequence: TGTGCCAGCAGTGTCTCAGGGGTTCCTGGAAACACCATATATTTT. This chain uses TRBV28 with TRBJ1-3, with D maybe TRBD1 (6 bases). Germline assignment: CDR1 MDHEN and CDR2 SYDVKM. This CDR3 has 15 amino acids. V shed 5 bases and J shed 2 bases, with 13 bases lying between them.

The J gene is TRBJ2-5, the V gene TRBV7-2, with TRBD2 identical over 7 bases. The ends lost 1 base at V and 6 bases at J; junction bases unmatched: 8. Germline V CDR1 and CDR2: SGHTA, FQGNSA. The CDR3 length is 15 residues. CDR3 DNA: TGTGCCAGCAGCTTAGGCCAGGCGGGAGTACAGACCCAGTACTTC. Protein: CASSLGQAGVQTQYF.

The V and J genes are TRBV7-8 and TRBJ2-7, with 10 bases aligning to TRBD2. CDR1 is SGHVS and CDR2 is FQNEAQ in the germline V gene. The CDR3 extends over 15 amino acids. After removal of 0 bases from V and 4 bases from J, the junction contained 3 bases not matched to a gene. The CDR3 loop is CASSLALAGVYEQYF. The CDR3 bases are TGTGCCAGCAGCTTAGCGCTAGCGGGAGTATACGAGCAGTACTTC.

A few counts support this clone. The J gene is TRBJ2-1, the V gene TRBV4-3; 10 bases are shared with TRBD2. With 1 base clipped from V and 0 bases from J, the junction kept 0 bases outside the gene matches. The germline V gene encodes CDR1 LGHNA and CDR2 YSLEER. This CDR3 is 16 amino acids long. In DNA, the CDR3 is TGCGCCAGCAGCCAAGGGACTAGCGGCTCCTACAATGAGCAGTTCTTC. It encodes CASSQGTSGSYNEQFF.

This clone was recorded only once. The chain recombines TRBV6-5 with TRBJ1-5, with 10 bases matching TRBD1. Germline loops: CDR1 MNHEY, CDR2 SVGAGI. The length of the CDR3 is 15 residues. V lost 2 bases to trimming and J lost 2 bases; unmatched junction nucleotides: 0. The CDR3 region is CASSYGTGGNQPQHF. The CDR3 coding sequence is TGTGCCAGCAGTTACGGGACAGGGGGCAATCAGCCCCAGCATTTT.

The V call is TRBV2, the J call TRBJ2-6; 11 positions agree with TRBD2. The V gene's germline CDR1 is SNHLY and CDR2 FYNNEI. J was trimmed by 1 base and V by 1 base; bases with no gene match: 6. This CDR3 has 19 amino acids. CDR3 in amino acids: CASSEVVSGRGSGANVLTF. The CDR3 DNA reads TGTGCCAGCAGTGAAGTGGTTAGCGGGAGGGGTTCTGGGGCCAACGTCCTGACTTTC. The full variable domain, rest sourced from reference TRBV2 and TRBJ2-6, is EPEVTQTPSHQVTQMGQEVILRCVPISNHLYFYWYRQILGQKVEFLVSFYNNEISEKSEIFDDQFSVERPDGSNFTLKIRSTKLEDSAMYFCASSEVVSGRGSGANVLTFGAGSRLTVL.

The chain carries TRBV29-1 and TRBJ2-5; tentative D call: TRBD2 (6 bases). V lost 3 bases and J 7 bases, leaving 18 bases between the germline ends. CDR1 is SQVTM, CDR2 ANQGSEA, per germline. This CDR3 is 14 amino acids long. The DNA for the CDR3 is TGCAGCGTTGAGGCGGGCGGGGCCCCAGGGACCCAGTACTTC. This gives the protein CSVEAGGAPGTQYF.

The CDR3 here is CASSPIGGESGELFF. In DNA form, the CDR3 reads TGTGCCAGCAGCCCGATTGGGGGGGAGAGCGGGGAGCTGTTTTTT. The chain carries TRBV7-3 and TRBJ2-2, with 7 bases that match TRBD2. The J segment lost 7 bases and the V segment lost 5 bases, leaving 10 bases of the junction unmatched. The CDR3 totals 15 residues. In germline, CDR1 is SGHTA, CDR2 FQGTGA.

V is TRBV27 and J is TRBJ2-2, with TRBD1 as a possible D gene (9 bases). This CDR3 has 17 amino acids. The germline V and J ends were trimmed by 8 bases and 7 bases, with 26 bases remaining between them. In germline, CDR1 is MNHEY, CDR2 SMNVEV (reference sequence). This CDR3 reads CASRNTGGTGSGGELFF. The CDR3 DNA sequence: TGTGCCAGCCGAAACACGGGGGGGACAGGGTCAGGCGGGGAGCTGTTTTTT.

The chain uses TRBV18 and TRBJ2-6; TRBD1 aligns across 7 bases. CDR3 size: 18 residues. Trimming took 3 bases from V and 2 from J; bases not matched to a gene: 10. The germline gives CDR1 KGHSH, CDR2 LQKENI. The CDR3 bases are TGTGCCAGCTCACCCAGGACAGGCATGGAGGCTGGGGCCAACGTCCTGACTTTC. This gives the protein CASSPRTGMEAGANVLTF.

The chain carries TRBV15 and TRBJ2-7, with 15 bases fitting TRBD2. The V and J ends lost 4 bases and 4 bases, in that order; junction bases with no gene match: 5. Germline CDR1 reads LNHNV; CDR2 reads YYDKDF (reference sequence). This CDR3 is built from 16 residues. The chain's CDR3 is CATSTGLAGGPYEQYF. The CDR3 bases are TGTGCCACCAGCACGGGACTAGCGGGAGGTCCTTACGAGCAGTACTTC.

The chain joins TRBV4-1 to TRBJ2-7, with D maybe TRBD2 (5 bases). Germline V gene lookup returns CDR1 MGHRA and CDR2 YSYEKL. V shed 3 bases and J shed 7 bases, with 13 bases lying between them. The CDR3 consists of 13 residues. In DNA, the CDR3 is TGCGCCAGCAGCCAGAGCCCACTAGGGGAGCAGTACTTC. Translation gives CASSQSPLGEQYF.

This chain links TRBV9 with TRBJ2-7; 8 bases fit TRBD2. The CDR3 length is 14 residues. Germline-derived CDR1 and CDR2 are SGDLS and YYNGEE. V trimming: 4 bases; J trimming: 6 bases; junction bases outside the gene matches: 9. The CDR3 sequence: CASSPFGGDGEQYF. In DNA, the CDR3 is TGTGCCAGCAGCCCTTTCGGGGGGGACGGCGAGCAGTACTTC.

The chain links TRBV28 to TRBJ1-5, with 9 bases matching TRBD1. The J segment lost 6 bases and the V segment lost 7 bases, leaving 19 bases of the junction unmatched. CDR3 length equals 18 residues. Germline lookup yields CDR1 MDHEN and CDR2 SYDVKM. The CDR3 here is CASTQVRDRVYMGQPQHF. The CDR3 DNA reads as TGTGCCAGCACTCAGGTCCGGGACAGGGTGTATATGGGTCAGCCCCAGCATTTT.

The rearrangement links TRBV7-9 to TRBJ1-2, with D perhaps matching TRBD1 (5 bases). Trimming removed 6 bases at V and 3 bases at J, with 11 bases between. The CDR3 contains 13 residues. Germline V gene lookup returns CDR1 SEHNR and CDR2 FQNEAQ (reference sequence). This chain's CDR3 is CASSPPGYYGYTF. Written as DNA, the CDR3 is TGTGCCAGCAGTCCCCCAGGGTACTATGGCTACACCTTC.

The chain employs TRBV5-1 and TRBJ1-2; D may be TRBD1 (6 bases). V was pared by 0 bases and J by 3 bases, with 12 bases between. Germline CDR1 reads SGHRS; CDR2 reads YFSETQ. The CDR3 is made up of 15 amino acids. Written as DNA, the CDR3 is TGCGCCAGCAGCTTGGACAGGGTCTATTACTATGGCTACACCTTC. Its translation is CASSLDRVYYYGYTF.

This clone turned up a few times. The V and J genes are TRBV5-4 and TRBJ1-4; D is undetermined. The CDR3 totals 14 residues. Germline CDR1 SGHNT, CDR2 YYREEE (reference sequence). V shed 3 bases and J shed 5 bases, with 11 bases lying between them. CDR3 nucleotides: TGTGCCAGCAGCTCCTCTTTCACAAATGAAAAACTGTTTTTT. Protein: CASSSSFTNEKLFF. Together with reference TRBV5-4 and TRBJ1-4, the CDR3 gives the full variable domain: ETGVTQSPTHLIKTRGQQVTLRCSSQSGHNTVSWYQQALGQGPQFIFQYYREEENGRGNFPPRFSGLQFPNYSSELNVNALELDDSALYLCASSSSFTNEKLFFGSGTQLSVL.

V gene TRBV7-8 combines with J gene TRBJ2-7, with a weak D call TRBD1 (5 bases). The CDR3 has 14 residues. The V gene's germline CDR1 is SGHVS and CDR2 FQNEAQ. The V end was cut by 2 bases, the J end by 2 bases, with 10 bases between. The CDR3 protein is CASSLQGNPYEQYF. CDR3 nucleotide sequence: TGTGCCAGCAGCTTACAGGGAAACCCCTACGAGCAGTACTTC.

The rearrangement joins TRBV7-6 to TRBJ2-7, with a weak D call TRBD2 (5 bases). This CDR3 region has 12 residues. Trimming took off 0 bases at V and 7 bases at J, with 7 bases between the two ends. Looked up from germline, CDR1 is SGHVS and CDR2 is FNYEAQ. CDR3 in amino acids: CASSLATGEQYF. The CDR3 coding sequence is TGTGCCAGCAGCTTAGCGACGGGGGAGCAGTACTTC.

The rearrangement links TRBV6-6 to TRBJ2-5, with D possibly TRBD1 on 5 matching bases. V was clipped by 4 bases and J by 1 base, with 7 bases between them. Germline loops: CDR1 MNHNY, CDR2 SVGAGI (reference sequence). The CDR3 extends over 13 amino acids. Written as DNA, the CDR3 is TGTGCCAGCAGTTCAGACAGCCAAGAGACCCAGTACTTC. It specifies CASSSDSQETQYF.